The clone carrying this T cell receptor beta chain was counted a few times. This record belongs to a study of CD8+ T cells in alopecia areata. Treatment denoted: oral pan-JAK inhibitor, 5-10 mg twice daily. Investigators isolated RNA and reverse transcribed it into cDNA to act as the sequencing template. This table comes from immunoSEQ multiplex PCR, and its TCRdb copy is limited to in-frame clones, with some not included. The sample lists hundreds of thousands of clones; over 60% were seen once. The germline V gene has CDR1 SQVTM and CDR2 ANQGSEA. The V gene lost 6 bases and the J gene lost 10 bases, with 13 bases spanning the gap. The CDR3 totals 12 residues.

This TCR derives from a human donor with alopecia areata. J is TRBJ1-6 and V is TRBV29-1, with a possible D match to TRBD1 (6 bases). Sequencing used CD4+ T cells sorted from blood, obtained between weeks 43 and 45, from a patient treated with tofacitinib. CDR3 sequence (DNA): TGCAGCGTACAAATCCAGGGGTCACCCCTCCACTTT. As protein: CSVQIQGSPLHF.